The clone carrying this T cell receptor (beta chain) was detected only once. TCRdb keeps only in-frame clones here, not all; method: immunoSEQ multiplex PCR. Counted here are fewer than 80,000 clones, approximately 89% occurring once; the ten biggest clones make up about 5%. The record originates from a study of technical replicates of blood from several donors. CDR1 and CDR2 from the germline V gene are SGDLS and YYNGEE. CDR3 length: 16 residues. V dropped 7 bases and J dropped 2 bases, with 16 bases sitting between them. The TCR was taken from a human donor in good health. Some clones in this sample may be carry-over from other donors' samples. Sequencing was performed on PBMCs. The J gene is TRBJ2-6, the V gene TRBV9, with a tentative D call TRBD2 (5 bases). Here the CDR3 DNA reads TGTGCCAGCGGAGGCTGGCAGAGGCCTGGGGCCAACGTCCTGACTTTC. It specifies CASGGWQRPGANVLTF.